A single sample is the source of the 18 T cell receptor beta chains below, sequenced in a study of Ad26.COV2.S vaccination and SARS-CoV-2 variants. Treatment denoted: around 19 received Ad26.COV2.S at low or high dose, single or two shots; 5 received placebo; per-sample allocation not given. The samples were gathered on day 63 after the first injection of vaccine or placebo. The protocol was immunoSEQ multiplex PCR, while the TCRdb copy is restricted to in-frame clones and leaves out a portion. The sample comprises hundreds of thousands of clones, roughly 90% of which are singletons, and over 1.3% rests with the top ten. The specimen was peripheral blood, collected in a trial of Ad26.COV2.S vaccine versus placebo. These receptors were obtained from a person between 18 and 65 years old who received the Ad26.COV2.S COVID-19 vaccine or a placebo.

The chain recombines TRBV24-1 with TRBJ2-3; D not resolved. This CDR3 has 15 amino acids. Trimming shortened V by 5 bases and J by 2 bases, and 13 bases separated the two germline ends. Germline V gene data show CDR1 as KGHDR and CDR2 as SFDVKD. Here the CDR3 DNA reads TGTGCCACCAGTGTGGTAGGAGCAAACACAGATACGCAGTATTTT. Its translation: CATSVVGANTDTQYF.

DNA of the CDR3: TGTGCCAGCAGCTTAGCGAGCAGGTCGAACACTGAAGCTTTCTTT. Translating gives CASSLASRSNTEAFF. The genes are TRBV7-2 and TRBJ1-1; D unresolved. Germline V gene sequence: CDR1 SGHTA, CDR2 FQGNSA. The CDR3 is 15 amino acids. Trimming shortened V by 0 bases and J by 1 base, and 9 bases separated the two germline ends.

The chain carries TRBV24-1 and TRBJ2-1; D is ambiguous. V gave up 2 bases and J gave up 0 bases, with 10 bases separating them. This CDR3 comprises 16 residues. Germline V CDR1 and CDR2: KGHDR, SFDVKD. This CDR3 reads CATSDSIAGSYNEQFF. CDR3 DNA: TGTGCCACCAGTGATTCGATAGCAGGCTCCTACAATGAGCAGTTCTTC.

This clone was counted once. Other DNA sequences of this sample code for an identical CDR3. The chain couples TRBV10-3 to TRBJ2-2; D is tentatively TRBD1 or TRBD2 (6 bases each). The CDR3 is 13 residues long. Germline values: CDR1 ENHRY, CDR2 SYGVKD. The ends were cut back, 6 bases at V and 4 bases at J, with 9 bases in the middle. The CDR3 here is CAIREGGTGELFF. The CDR3 DNA reads TGTGCCATCAGAGAGGGGGGCACCGGGGAGCTGTTTTTT.

This chain links TRBV25-1 with TRBJ1-3, with TRBD1 matching 7 bases. The CDR3 runs to 16 residues. The junction had 6 bases not matched to a gene; V was cut back by 4 bases and J by 0 bases. CDR1 and CDR2 from the germline V gene are MGHDK and SYGVNS. The CDR3 nucleotides read TGTGCCAGCAGTGGAGGAGGGGGCAGCTCTGGAAACACCATATATTTT. Residues: CASSGGGGSSGNTIYF.

The table lists this clone with a count of one. This CDR3 is also generated by other DNA sequences in the sample. This chain joins TRBV24-1 and TRBJ2-1; perhaps TRBD2 as D (5 bases). The CDR3 runs 12 residues. CDR1 is KGHDR and CDR2 is SFDVKD in the germline V gene. Trimming pared 6 bases from V and 7 bases from J, leaving 9 bases between. The CDR3 protein is CATSPRDNEQFF. CDR3 DNA: TGTGCCACCAGTCCCCGGGATAATGAGCAGTTCTTC.

The chain is built from TRBV19 and TRBJ1-1; D is perhaps TRBD1 (6 bases). The germline V gene has CDR1 LNHDA and CDR2 SQIVND (reference sequence). The CDR3 is 14 amino acids. Trimming removed 6 bases from V and 8 bases from J, with 19 bases in between. The CDR3 spells CASSAPLTGSEAFF. Written as DNA, the CDR3 is TGTGCCAGTAGCGCGCCATTAACAGGGTCCGAAGCTTTCTTT.

The chain combines TRBV6-5 with TRBJ1-1; D remains ambiguous. V was shortened by 7 bases and J by 0 bases, with 12 bases between the two germline ends. Germline-derived CDR1 and CDR2 are MNHEY and SVGAGI. This CDR3 has 14 residues. The CDR3 DNA sequence: TGTGCCAGCACCCCCCGTGCGGTGAACACTGAAGCTTTCTTT. This translates into CASTPRAVNTEAFF.

The V gene is TRBV5-1, the J gene TRBJ2-1; 11 nucleotides match TRBD1. The V segment lost 4 bases and the J segment 7 bases; nucleotides outside the gene matches: 4. There are 14 residues in the CDR3. Per the germline V gene, CDR1 is SGHRS and CDR2 is YFSETQ. CDR3 DNA sequence: TGCGCCAGCAGCCCCGGGACAGGGGGTAATGAGCAGTTCTTC. As protein: CASSPGTGGNEQFF.

The chain is built from TRBV29-1 and TRBJ1-1, with 8 nucleotides matching TRBD1. The CDR3 has 14 residues. The V gene end was trimmed by 4 bases and the J gene end by 5 bases; junction bases not matched to a gene: 9. Germline assignment: CDR1 SQVTM and CDR2 ANQGSEA. CDR3 loop: CSVAGGGGYTEAFF. DNA for the CDR3: TGCAGCGTTGCAGGGGGCGGTGGGTATACTGAAGCTTTCTTT.

The CDR3 DNA reads TGTGCCAGCAGCTCCGGGACAAACAGCGATGAGCAGTTCTTC. It encodes CASSSGTNSDEQFF. V and J are TRBV7-9 and TRBJ2-1, with D perhaps TRBD1 (6 bases). This CDR3 is 14 amino acids long. Per germline, CDR1 SEHNR and CDR2 FQNEAQ (reference sequence). Trimming shortened V by 4 bases and J by 8 bases, and 15 bases separated the two germline ends.

The chain joins TRBV6-5 to TRBJ1-3, with D unresolved. Per germline, CDR1 MNHEY and CDR2 SVGAGI. V lost 8 bases to trimming and J lost 0 bases, with 11 bases between them. The CDR3 consists of 14 residues. CDR3 sequence: CASVGPRSGNTIYF. The CDR3 region has the DNA TGTGCCAGCGTTGGCCCGCGCTCTGGAAACACCATATATTTT.

The chain is built from TRBV24-1 and TRBJ1-1; no definite D call. V lost 4 bases and J lost 6, with 14 bases in between. The CDR3 extends over 14 amino acids. Germline CDR1 and CDR2: KGHDR and SFDVKD. The CDR3, as DNA: TGTGCCACCAGTGACTCACACGAGCGTGCTGAAGCTTTCTTT. Translated, it gives CATSDSHERAEAFF.

The rearrangement uses TRBV5-1 and TRBJ1-1; D perhaps matches TRBD1 (5 bases). The CDR3 has 14 residues. In germline, CDR1 is SGHRS, CDR2 YFSETQ. Trimming took off 0 bases at V and 10 bases at J, with 16 bases between the two ends. In DNA, the CDR3 is TGCGCCAGCAGCTTGGGTTCCAGGGACGGTGGAGCTTTCTTT. This translates into CASSLGSRDGGAFF.

The chain is built from TRBV10-3 and TRBJ2-2; no clear D gene. Germline lookup yields CDR1 ENHRY and CDR2 SYGVKD. Trimming shortened V by 2 bases and J by 4 bases, and 8 bases separated the two germline ends. The CDR3 length is 14 residues. The CDR3 protein is CAISETSSTGELFF. The CDR3 DNA reads TGTGCCATCAGTGAGACAAGCAGCACCGGGGAGCTGTTTTTT.

Comments on this clone: Different DNA sequences within this sample yield the same CDR3. The V and J genes are TRBV7-9 and TRBJ2-6; D is uncertain. The CDR3 covers 14 residues. V lost 0 bases, J lost 1 base, and 1 base lay in between. The V gene's germline CDR1 is SEHNR and CDR2 FQNEAQ (reference sequence). In DNA, the CDR3 is TGTGCCAGCAGCTTAGCTTCTGGGGCCAACGTCCTGACTTTC. This codes for CASSLASGANVLTF.

The V gene is TRBV11-3, the J gene TRBJ2-2, with a possible D match to TRBD2 (6 bases). Trimming stripped 6 bases from V and 0 bases from J, with 8 bases between. Germline CDR1 and CDR2: SGHNT and YENEEA. The CDR3 loop spans 14 amino acids. The CDR3 here is CASRLASNTGELFF. DNA for the CDR3: TGTGCCAGCAGACTAGCATCGAACACCGGGGAGCTGTTTTTT.

The chain carries TRBV13 and TRBJ2-7, with D perhaps TRBD1 (5 bases). CDR3 length: 13 residues. V lost 4 bases, J lost 0 bases, and 7 bases lay in between. Per germline, CDR1 PRHDT and CDR2 FYEKMQ (reference sequence). This CDR3 reads CASSSRGSYEQYF. The CDR3 DNA is TGTGCCAGCAGCTCTAGGGGCTCCTACGAGCAGTACTTC.